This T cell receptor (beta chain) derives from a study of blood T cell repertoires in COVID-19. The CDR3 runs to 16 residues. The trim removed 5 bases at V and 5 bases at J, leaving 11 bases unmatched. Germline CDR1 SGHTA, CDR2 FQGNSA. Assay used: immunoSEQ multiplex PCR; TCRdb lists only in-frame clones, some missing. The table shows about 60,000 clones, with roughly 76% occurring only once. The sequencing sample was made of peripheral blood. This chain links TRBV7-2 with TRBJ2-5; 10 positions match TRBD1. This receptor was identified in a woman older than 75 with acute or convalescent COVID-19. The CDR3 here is CASSLLGQGISETQYF. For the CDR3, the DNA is TGTGCCAGCAGCCTCCTGGGACAGGGGATTTCGGAGACCCAGTACTTC.